This section outlines one TCR beta chain sequence together with its context. This record comes from a study of blood T cell repertoires in COVID-19. Study-level background: Samples came from the United States, Italy and Spain, spanning acute and convalescent COVID-19. T cells, B-cell-depleted T cells, or PBMCs provided the cDNA or gDNA that served as material.

How the authors handled the data: Amplification of reference gene primers provided the estimated nucleated cell counts. Using immunoSEQ multiplex PCR, the repertoire was profiled, and TCRdb retains in-frame clones only, with some absent. That table supplies the V and J calls and clone size; D and trimming were determined from the DNA. The sample lists tens of thousands of clones, 80% to 95% occurring once. The CDR3 spans 14 residues. Germline loops: CDR1 SGHDT, CDR2 YYEEEE. The germline V and J ends were trimmed by 0 bases and 2 bases, with 9 bases remaining between them. The chain carries TRBV5-6 and TRBJ2-7, with a weak D call TRBD2 (6 bases). The receptor's source is a human donor with active COVID-19. The donor label of this sample is uncertain. Source material: peripheral blood. The DNA of the CDR3 is TGTGCCAGCAGCTTGGGACTAGACCCCTACGAGCAGTACTTC. Residues: CASSLGLDPYEQYF.